The 7 T cell receptor beta chains reported below all come from one sample, sequenced in a study of blood T cell repertoires in COVID-19. Clones were read by immunoSEQ multiplex PCR, and TCRdb kept only the in-frame ones, dropping some. The sample shows about 70,000 clones, roughly 77% of them seen only once. The sequencing input was peripheral blood. The receptors originated from a woman in her 70s with acute or convalescent COVID-19.

This chain links TRBV5-1 with TRBJ1-5; TRBD1 aligns across 9 bases. Trimming removed 4 bases from V and 2 bases from J; junction bases left unmatched: 4. Germline V gives CDR1 SGHRS, CDR2 YFSETQ. There are 15 residues in the CDR3. The CDR3 sequence is CASSPGQGGNQPQHF. DNA for the CDR3: TGCGCCAGCAGCCCGGGACAGGGTGGCAATCAGCCCCAGCATTTT.

The chain carries TRBV14 and TRBJ1-2, with 7 positions matching TRBD1. V was clipped by 1 base and J by 4 bases; unmatched bases: 9. CDR1 and CDR2 from the germline V gene are SGHDN and FVKESK. This CDR3 is 16 amino acids long. Here the CDR3 DNA reads TGTGCCAGCAGCCAAGCATTCGGTGGACAGGCCTATGGCTACACCTTC. This codes for CASSQAFGGQAYGYTF.

Written as DNA, the CDR3 is TGTGCCAGCACGAGAGGAAGACAGGGGAGGTCTGAGGGCTACACCTTC. This sequence encodes CASTRGRQGRSEGYTF. V gene TRBV6-6 combines with J gene TRBJ1-2, with 8 nucleotides matching TRBD1. V shed 7 bases, J shed 8 bases, and the junction held 18 bases outside the gene matches. The CDR3 extends over 16 amino acids. Germline V CDR1 and CDR2: MNHNY, SVGAGI (reference sequence).

The chain joins TRBV5-6 to TRBJ2-5, with 8 positions matching TRBD1. Germline CDR1 SGHDT, CDR2 YYEEEE. CDR3 length: 16 amino acids. J gave up 2 bases and V 6 bases, and 12 bases lay outside the gene matches. The CDR3 protein is CASTVGTGDHQETQYF. As DNA, the CDR3 is TGTGCCAGCACCGTAGGGACAGGTGATCATCAAGAGACCCAGTACTTC.

The rearrangement links TRBV27 to TRBJ2-3; D gene uncertain. Trimming took 1 base from V and 1 from J, leaving 6 bases between them. This CDR3 spans 14 amino acids. CDR1 and CDR2 from the germline V gene are MNHEY and SMNVEV (reference sequence). The CDR3 DNA reads TGTGCCAGCAGTTTATACTCTCGCACAGATACGCAGTATTTT. It yields the protein CASSLYSRTDTQYF.

This clone has at least ten counts. This chain connects TRBV5-6 to TRBJ1-2; weak D call: TRBD1 (5 bases). Germline V gene lookup returns CDR1 SGHDT and CDR2 YYEEEE. Trimming removed 4 bases at V and 0 bases at J, with 16 bases between. The CDR3 is 16 amino acids. CDR3 sequence reads: CASSPRGGGTNYGYTF. DNA for the CDR3: TGTGCCAGCAGCCCCCGCGGGGGGGGTACTAACTATGGCTACACCTTC. The full variable domain, rest sourced from reference TRBV5-6 and TRBJ1-2, is DAGVTQSPTHLIKTRGQQVTLRCSPKSGHDTVSWYQQALGQGPQFIFQYYEEEERQRGNFPDRFSGHQFPNYSSELNVNALLLGDSALYLCASSPRGGGTNYGYTFGSGTRLTVV.

This clone showed up just once. The chain is built from TRBV9 and TRBJ1-1, with TRBD1 matching over 9 bases. This CDR3 is built from 14 residues. The germline V gene has CDR1 SGDLS and CDR2 YYNGEE. Trimming at V came to 3 bases and at J to 4 bases, leaving 4 bases not matched to a gene. In nucleotides, the CDR3 is TGTGCCAGCAGCGACAGGGGGCTGAGCACTGAAGCTTTCTTT. Its translation: CASSDRGLSTEAFF.